The rows below give T cell receptor beta chains drawn from one sample of a study of Ad26.COV2.S vaccination and SARS-CoV-2 variants. TCRdb's table, derived via immunoSEQ multiplex PCR, lists solely in-frame clones and lacks some. The repertoire holds 300,000 to 400,000 clones, with around nine tenths as singletons. The input for sequencing was peripheral blood, taken in a trial of Ad26.COV2.S vaccine versus placebo. The receptors derive from a person aged 18-65 years who received the Ad26.COV2.S COVID-19 vaccine or a placebo. CDR3s include the opening cysteine and the closing phenylalanine or tryptophan. The order of the fields is clone size, V gene, J gene, D gene, CDR3 protein, CDR3 DNA. A D gene is named only where the DNA matches it firmly. Only some rows state a clone size, as once, few, many or a class for expanded clones.

NA,TRBV13,TRBJ1-2,TRBD1,CASSFWTGGRGYTF,TGTGCCAGCAGCTTTTGGACAGGGGGCAGGGGCTACACCTTC
NA,TRBV20-1,TRBJ1-6,NA,CSARDNSPLHF,TGCAGTGCTAGAGATAATTCACCCCTCCACTTT
NA,TRBV10-3,TRBJ2-7,TRBD1,CAISGYPRGGAGEQYF,TGTGCCATCAGCGGATACCCGAGAGGGGGCGCGGGCGAGCAGTACTTC
NA,TRBV6-5,TRBJ2-1,NA,CASKTEYNEQFF,TGTGCCAGCAAGACAGAATACAATGAGCAGTTCTTC
NA,TRBV5-6,TRBJ1-6,TRBD1,CASSPYRGSSPLHF,TGTGCCAGCAGCCCTTACAGGGGTAGTTCACCCCTCCACTTT
NA,TRBV7-3,TRBJ2-1,NA,CASSLKRRIGLPNEQFF,TGTGCCAGCAGCTTAAAGAGACGTATAGGACTTCCCAATGAGCAGTTCTTC
few,TRBV28,TRBJ1-3,NA,CASSSRGVNTIYF,TGTGCCAGCAGTAGCAGGGGCGTAAACACCATATATTTT
NA,TRBV7-2,TRBJ2-2,NA,CASSLQGSNTGELFF,TGTGCCAGCAGCTTACAGGGTTCGAACACCGGGGAGCTGTTTTTT
NA,TRBV9,TRBJ2-1,TRBD2,CASSVGLRLADHNEQFF,TGTGCCAGCAGCGTAGGGCTCCGACTAGCGGACCACAATGAGCAGTTCTTC
NA,TRBV4-2,TRBJ2-2,NA,CASSPLLRGAYSGRAGELFF,TGTGCCAGCAGCCCCCTCCTGAGGGGCGCTTATTCTGGTAGGGCCGGGGAGCTGTTTTTT
NA,TRBV6-2/TRBV6-3,TRBJ2-7,NA,CASSLTLYEQYF,TGTGCCAGCAGCCTAACCCTTTACGAGCAGTACTTC
few,TRBV6-2/TRBV6-3,TRBJ1-1,TRBD1,CASSIQGSRTTEAFF,TGTGCCAGCAGCATACAGGGGTCCCGGACCACTGAAGCTTTCTTT
NA,TRBV29-1,TRBJ2-7,NA,CSVEVPPYEQYF,TGCAGCGTTGAAGTCCCCCCCTACGAGCAGTACTTC
NA,TRBV12-5,TRBJ2-5,TRBD1,CASGRDRGKYGTQYF,TGTGCTAGTGGTCGGGACAGGGGTAAATATGGGACCCAGTACTTC
NA,TRBV12-3/TRBV12-4,TRBJ2-2,NA,CASNPRPGELFF,TGTGCCAGCAACCCTCGGCCCGGGGAGCTGTTTTTT
once,TRBV7-3,TRBJ2-2,TRBD2,CASSLTGLAGVYDTGELFF,TGTGCCAGCAGCTTAACTGGACTAGCGGGAGTATATGACACCGGGGAGCTGTTTTTT
NA,TRBV28,TRBJ1-2,NA,CASTSSHWPYYGYTF,TGTGCCAGCACCTCCTCACACTGGCCGTACTATGGCTACACCTTC
NA,TRBV24-1,TRBJ2-7,TRBD1,CATSPGTGKNEQYF,TGTGCCACCAGTCCCGGGACAGGGAAAAACGAGCAGTACTTC
few,TRBV3-1/TRBV3-2,TRBJ2-3,NA,CASSQDPYARGTDTQYF,TGTGCCAGCAGCCAAGATCCTTACGCGAGAGGGACAGATACGCAGTATTTT
once,TRBV5-6,TRBJ2-2,NA,CASSLGTRLFF,TGTGCCAGCAGCTTGGGGACGAGGCTGTTTTTT
once,TRBV12-3/TRBV12-4,TRBJ1-2,NA,CASAKAPGYTF,TGCGCCAGCGCCAAGGCCCCCGGCTACACCTTC
NA,TRBV30,TRBJ2-5,TRBD2,CAWSVGSGQQETQYF,TGTGCCTGGAGTGTAGGTAGCGGGCAGCAAGAGACCCAGTACTTC
NA,TRBV5-6,TRBJ1-1,TRBD1,CASSWTGGGSTEAFF,TGTGCCAGCAGCTGGACAGGGGGCGGGAGCACTGAAGCTTTCTTT
once,TRBV6-5,TRBJ2-7,TRBD1,CASSLGQGAEEQYF,TGTGCCAGCAGTTTGGGACAGGGGGCGGAAGAGCAGTACTTC
NA,TRBV5-1,TRBJ1-3,NA,CASSTYSGNTIYF,TGCGCCAGCAGCACTTACTCTGGAAACACCATATATTTT
NA,TRBV29-1,TRBJ2-2,TRBD1,CSARDRGDTGELFF,TGCAGCGCCCGGGACAGGGGAGACACCGGGGAGCTGTTTTTT
NA,TRBV13,TRBJ2-5,NA,CASSFVLETQYF,TGTGCCAGCAGCTTTGTCTTGGAGACCCAGTACTTC
NA,TRBV7-2,TRBJ1-2,NA,CASSPIRTGGGYTF,TGTGCCAGCAGCCCTATACGTACGGGGGGAGGCTACACCTTC
NA,TRBV28,TRBJ2-5,TRBD2,CASSSSGSGETQYF,TGTGCCAGCAGTTCTAGCGGGAGTGGGGAGACCCAGTACTTC
NA,TRBV19,TRBJ1-1,NA,CASSREGTNTEAFF,TGTGCCAGTAGTCGTGAGGGAACGAACACTGAAGCTTTCTTT
NA,TRBV12-5,TRBJ2-3,NA,CASGSSAFETWGTDTQYF,TGTGCTAGTGGTTCCTCTGCCTTCGAGACCTGGGGCACAGATACGCAGTATTTT
NA,TRBV4-1,TRBJ1-3,NA,CASSHPRRGVRAGNTIYF,TGCGCCAGCAGCCACCCCAGGCGGGGGGTAAGGGCTGGAAACACCATATATTTT
NA,TRBV5-1,TRBJ1-2,TRBD1,CASSSGQPGEGYTF,TGCGCCAGCAGCTCGGGACAGCCAGGGGAGGGCTACACCTTC
few,TRBV6-5,TRBJ2-4,TRBD2,CASTPGGVENIQYF,TGTGCCAGCACCCCGGGGGGAGTGGAAAACATTCAGTACTTC
NA,TRBV25-1,TRBJ1-5,NA,CASSDYRDPQGNQPQHF,TGTGCCAGCAGTGATTACCGGGACCCCCAAGGAAATCAGCCCCAGCATTTT
once,TRBV7-2,TRBJ1-3,NA,CASSLVWGGGNTIYF,TGTGCCAGCAGCTTAGTGTGGGGTGGAGGAAACACCATATATTTT